The 10 T cell receptor beta chains below all came from one sample that was sequenced in a study of CD8 T cells in ankylosing spondylitis. Study observations and caveats: Ankylosing spondylitis blood appeared to carry a characteristic TCR beta motif of roughly 8 highly homologous variants.

These receptors lack a known antigen. One entry per CDR3 protein results from TCRdb running MiXCR on the 5' RACE reads. Here the sample spans about 390,000 distinct CDR3 sequences, about a fifth being singletons. Sequencing input: blood, either unsorted or a sorted T cell fraction (not recorded which). These receptors were obtained from a male donor with ankylosing spondylitis.

This clonotype was recorded a few times. The chain couples TRBV6-2 or TRBV6-3 to TRBJ2-7; D ambiguous. The CDR3 is 13 amino acids. Trimming took off 2 bases at V and 11 bases at J, with 16 bases between the two ends. Germline V lookup: CDR1 MNHEY, CDR2 SVGEGT. The CDR3 coding sequence is TGTGCCAGCAGTTACGGAGCGACCCCAGGAAAGTACTTC. Translation: CASSYGATPGKYF.

This chain connects TRBV5-1 to TRBJ2-3, with 8 nucleotides matching TRBD1. With V trimmed by 7 bases and J by 2 bases, 0 bases remained unmatched. The CDR3 covers 12 residues. The germline V gene encodes CDR1 SGHRS and CDR2 YFSETQ. In DNA form, the CDR3 reads TGCGCCAGCCAGGGGGCCACAGATACGCAGTATTTT. Protein sequence: CASQGATDTQYF.

There are many counts of this clonotype. The genes are TRBV10-3 and TRBJ2-1, with TRBD2 matching over 9 bases. CDR3 length: 17 residues. V was pared by 8 bases and J by 0 bases, with 11 bases of the junction left unmatched. Germline V gene sequence: CDR1 ENHRY, CDR2 SYGVKD. CDR3 protein: CAIGQTSGPNSYNEQFF. CDR3 sequence (DNA): TGTGCCATCGGGCAGACTAGCGGACCCAACTCCTACAATGAGCAGTTCTTC.

This clonotype has a handful of counts. The V call is TRBV6-2 or TRBV6-3, the J call TRBJ1-5; D call uncertain. Trimming took off 2 bases at V and 4 bases at J, with 6 bases between the two ends. Germline V gene data show CDR1 as MNHEY and CDR2 as SVGEGT. CDR3 length equals 13 residues. The CDR3 bases are TGTGCCAGCAGTTACGTCCCGAATCAGCCCCAGCATTTT. This gives the protein CASSYVPNQPQHF.

The rearrangement uses TRBV19 and TRBJ2-1; 11 positions agree with TRBD2. This CDR3 is built from 16 residues. The J segment lost 8 bases and the V segment lost 6 bases, leaving 12 bases of the junction unmatched. Germline CDR1 LNHDA, CDR2 SQIVND (reference sequence). CDR3 protein: CASSRGLAVPRDEQFF. The CDR3 nucleotides read TGTGCCAGTAGCAGGGGACTAGCGGTCCCCCGGGATGAGCAGTTCTTC.

The chain has TRBV20-1 and TRBJ1-2; 8 bases align to TRBD1. With 1 base clipped from V and 3 bases from J, the junction kept 10 bases outside the gene matches. The germline V gene has CDR1 DFQATT and CDR2 SNEGSKA (reference sequence). This CDR3 region has 16 residues. CDR3: CSARAQPGQGDYGYTF. The CDR3 DNA reads as TGCAGTGCTAGAGCCCAACCAGGACAGGGAGACTATGGCTACACCTTC.

This clonotype came up a few times. The chain uses TRBV27 and TRBJ1-2; D remains unclear. Germline CDR1 is MNHEY and CDR2 is SMNVEV (reference sequence). Between the trimmed V and J ends, which lost 6 bases and 7 bases, there was a span of 15 bases. The CDR3 consists of 13 residues. CDR3 residues: CASSSTALSGYTF. The CDR3 DNA reads as TGTGCCAGCAGCTCTACCGCATTATCTGGCTACACCTTC.

The rearrangement links TRBV2 to TRBJ2-3; 12 bases line up with TRBD2. The V gene's germline CDR1 is SNHLY and CDR2 FYNNEI. This CDR3 contains 16 residues. The V and J ends lost 6 bases and 0 bases, in that order; junction bases with no gene match: 4. The CDR3 is CASRRLAGGSTDTQYF. CDR3 in DNA: TGTGCCAGCAGGCGCCTAGCGGGAGGGAGCACAGATACGCAGTATTTT.

The V call is TRBV9, the J call TRBJ1-5, with D perhaps TRBD1 (5 bases). The CDR3 sequence is 15 residues long. Germline CDR1 SGDLS, CDR2 YYNGEE. The V and J ends lost 0 bases and 2 bases respectively, with 9 bases between them. As DNA, the CDR3 is TGTGCCAGCAGCGTAGTAGGGGACGGCAATCAGCCCCAGCATTTT. Translated: CASSVVGDGNQPQHF.

V usage is TRBV28 and J usage is TRBJ2-1; D is undetermined. The germline V and J ends were trimmed by 2 bases and 4 bases, with 6 bases remaining between them. Per the germline V gene, CDR1 is MDHEN and CDR2 is SYDVKM. The CDR3 loop spans 13 amino acids. The CDR3 protein is CASSLDQYNEQFF. Written as DNA, the CDR3 is TGTGCCAGCAGTTTAGATCAATACAATGAGCAGTTCTTC.